These 11 T cell receptor beta chains were all obtained from the same sample, sequenced in a study of T cells after yellow fever vaccination (dated by TCRdb to between 2017 and 2020). The meaning of the sample's treatment or condition label: live attenuated yellow fever vaccine strain. Library prep was done by 5' RACE. The sequencer listed for this sample is Illumina HiSeq 2500. TCRdb's own reprocessing of the public reads used fastp at Q25 and MiXCR and kept productive beta chains. Every entry covers one CDR3 protein and lists the most common genes and DNA from its rows. Across this sample there are 300,000 to 400,000 distinct CDR3 sequences, with roughly 9.4% seen only once. The biggest ten clones account for roughly 18% of the sample. The sequenced sample was PBMCs, obtained on the day of the first yellow fever vaccination. The receptors were gathered from a man between 18 and 29 years old who received the YFV17D yellow fever vaccine.

This clonotype was counted a few times. The chain joins TRBV5-4 to TRBJ2-1, with 8 bases that match TRBD2. This CDR3 region has 17 residues. Germline V lookup: CDR1 SGHNT, CDR2 YYREEE (reference sequence). With 1 base clipped from V and 9 bases from J, the junction kept 15 bases outside the gene matches. The CDR3 region has the DNA TGTGCCAGCAGCTTGACGGGCCGGGGGGGCCAAGGTGCTGAGCAGTTCTTC. Translation: CASSLTGRGGQGAEQFF.

This clonotype came up a few times. The rearrangement joins TRBV7-8 to TRBJ2-5; D may be TRBD2 (6 bases). This CDR3 spans 17 amino acids. Germline CDR1 is SGHVS and CDR2 is FQNEAQ. The germline V and J ends were trimmed by 1 base and 5 bases, with 20 bases remaining between them. CDR3 nucleotide sequence: TGTGCCAGCAGCTTAGGATCGCGCGGGGCATTAGTGGAGACCCAGTACTTC. Protein product: CASSLGSRGALVETQYF.

The chain combines TRBV7-2 with TRBJ1-1; a possible D gene is TRBD1 (6 bases). The V and J ends lost 5 bases and 0 bases respectively, with 16 bases between them. CDR1 SGHTA and CDR2 FQGNSA come from the germline V gene. The CDR3 is 16 residues long. DNA of the CDR3: TGTGCCAGCAGCCTCCTAGGGGGGTGGCTGAACACTGAAGCTTTCTTT. Translated: CASSLLGGWLNTEAFF.

This clonotype came up a few times. V gene TRBV20-1 combines with J gene TRBJ2-3, with D possibly TRBD2 on 5 matching bases. This CDR3 has 16 residues. With 5 bases removed from V and 4 bases from J, the gap between germline ends came to 22 bases. Looked up from germline, CDR1 is DFQATT and CDR2 is SNEGSKA (reference sequence). In DNA, the CDR3 is TGCAGTGCTCGGACTTCCCCGGACCACTTCCCAGATACGCAGTATTTT. This gives the protein CSARTSPDHFPDTQYF.

The table lists this clonotype with a few counts. V and J are TRBV18 and TRBJ2-5; TRBD2 might be the D (6 bases). Trimming shortened V by 4 bases and J by 3 bases, and 9 bases separated the two germline ends. CDR3 length equals 13 residues. Germline V gene data show CDR1 as KGHSH and CDR2 as LQKENI. The CDR3 region is CASSQGGKETQYF. CDR3 DNA sequence: TGTGCCAGCTCACAAGGCGGGAAAGAGACCCAGTACTTC.

The chain joins TRBV10-3 to TRBJ1-1; D call uncertain. Trimming took 5 bases from V and 1 from J, leaving 11 bases between them. The CDR3 sequence is 14 residues long. Looked up from germline, CDR1 is ENHRY and CDR2 is SYGVKD. CDR3 in DNA: TGTGCCATCAGTAATCCCGTTAAGAACACTGAAGCTTTCTTT. Amino acid sequence: CAISNPVKNTEAFF.

The chain uses TRBV30 and TRBJ2-2; the D is unclear. CDR1 GTSNPN and CDR2 SVGIG come from the germline V gene (reference sequence). V was clipped by 8 bases and J by 3 bases, with 13 bases between them. This CDR3 has 13 amino acids. For the CDR3, the DNA is TGTGCCGGACCGAGGAGCTACACCGGGGAGCTGTTTTTT. Protein: CAGPRSYTGELFF.

The DNA of the CDR3 is TGCAGCGTTACCTCGCGGCTGCGGAGCAACACTGAAGCTTTCTTT. Translating it yields CSVTSRLRSNTEAFF. The chain uses TRBV29-1 and TRBJ1-1; no clear D gene. Trimming cost V 5 bases and J 2 bases, with 18 bases left between them. Per the germline V gene, CDR1 is SQVTM and CDR2 is ANQGSEA. CDR3 size: 15 residues.

The table lists this clonotype with a few counts. The chain links TRBV5-6 to TRBJ1-4, with D possibly TRBD1 on 6 matching bases. There are 17 residues in the CDR3. Germline V gives CDR1 SGHDT, CDR2 YYEEEE. The germline V and J ends were trimmed by 4 bases and 5 bases, with 21 bases remaining between them. The CDR3 coding sequence is TGTGCCAGCAGCGAGTATGGGGGGCTAACGCCCAATGAAAAACTGTTTTTT. It translates to CASSEYGGLTPNEKLFF.

This clonotype was counted ten times or more. The chain joins TRBV12-3 or TRBV12-4 to TRBJ1-1; D remains unclear. The CDR3 covers 13 residues. Trimming pared 3 bases from V and 0 bases from J, leaving 5 bases between. CDR3 region: CASSFRVNTEAFF. The DNA for the CDR3 is TGTGCCAGCAGTTTTAGGGTGAACACTGAAGCTTTCTTT.

This clonotype has a count of ten or more. The V call is TRBV5-1, the J call TRBJ2-7; D gene ambiguous. The CDR3 is 13 residues long. Per the germline V gene, CDR1 is SGHRS and CDR2 is YFSETQ. The V gene lost 4 bases and the J gene lost 5 bases, with 13 bases spanning the gap. DNA for the CDR3: TGCGCCAGCAGCGGGGAATGGGTAGACGAGCAGTACTTC. It translates to CASSGEWVDEQYF.